This T cell receptor beta chain was captured in a study of blood T cells in healthy people across ages. For the second PCR, which ran for about 7 to 11 cycles, a sample-barcoded 5' primer and a J-beta primer mix were used. TCRdb used MiXCR to reprocess the 5' RACE reads, holding one entry per CDR3 protein. The table has just over 1 million distinct CDR3 sequences, more than 35% seen once. The ends were cut back, 5 bases at V and 6 bases at J, with 23 bases in the middle. CDR1 SEHNR and CDR2 FQNEAQ come from the germline V gene (reference sequence). The CDR3 is made up of 17 amino acids. In this sample, this clonotype turned up once.

This chain uses TRBV7-9 with TRBJ2-1, with no clear D. Material for sequencing was blood. The TCR was taken from a woman in her fifties or sixties in good health. The CDR3 nucleotides are TGTGCCAGCAGCGGGGTTACGAGTGCCACGCTGGGCAATGAGCAGTTCTTC. Residues: CASSGVTSATLGNEQFF.